This T cell receptor beta chain was observed in a study of blood T cells in healthy people across ages (dated by TCRdb to 2013 to 2016). For the wider study: In model experiments, template switching captured about one uniquely barcoded TCR beta cDNA molecule for every two T cells. Using deep sequencing normalized with unique cDNA molecular identifiers, the study measured how TCR beta repertoire diversity changes with age. Donors were grouped into four age groups: young (average roughly 16 years), middle-aged (39), aged (about 59) and long-lived (82). To avoid experimental bias, donors of different ages were randomly spread across the sequencing lanes. Using the same blood draw, the study looked at two additional independent replicas of 1 million unique cDNA reads for two donors, one aged 18 to 30 and the other aged 80 or older. Results the study describes overall, beyond this receptor: Estimates of total diversity from one million sequenced T cells were regarded as lower bounds and underestimates. There was a strong correlation between observed TCR beta diversity and the percentage of naive T cells measured by flow cytometry. Compared with the aged group, more naive CD4+ T cells, fewer expanded clones and increased TCR diversity were shown by the long-lived group, suggesting age selection. Observed TCR beta diversity per million T cells fell roughly linearly with age, and a significant reduction was already apparent by age around 39. Because donor CMV infection status was unknown, age-related changes in expanded clonotypes were potentially confounded. Because profiling used bulk unsorted PBMCs, naive and antigen-experienced compartments could not be compared conclusively.

The CDR3 measures 15 amino acids from cysteine to phenylalanine. Only CDR3 DNA remains: 45 bases, in frame from the first base. V was cut back by 4 bases and J by 3 bases, leaving a gap of 12 bases between them. Looking up the germline V gene (reference sequence) yields CDR1 LGHDT and CDR2 YNNKEL. This clonotype was observed many times. The antigen it binds to is not known. Nothing much larger sits one base from this clone, and base qualities are not available. The library was obtained by 5' RACE. Sequenced using an Illumina HiSeq 2500. A second PCR of about 6 to 12 cycles was performed with a sample-barcoded 5' primer and a J-beta primer mix. Each TCR beta cDNA molecule received a unique molecular identifier from a template-switch 5' adaptor carrying 12 random nucleotides. Each sample yielded at least 3 million CDR3-containing paired-end reads. First-strand cDNA was synthesized from all RNA with the Mint cDNA synthesis kit, primed by a TRBC-specific oligonucleotide. After uracil-DNA glycosylase treatment, a first 18-cycle PCR used universal primers M1SS and BC2_uni_R on all cDNA. The authors processed their data as follows. For normalization, 1 million high-quality reads were randomly selected from each sample, with every read carrying a distinct molecular identifier. Instead of being binned into consensus sequences, reads that shared molecular identifiers were thrown out. CDR3 identification, clonotype clustering and error correction used MiTCR with a Q25 quality threshold and the strictest error-elimination algorithm. Lower-bound total TCR beta diversity was estimated with a nonparametric unseen species model using Euler transformation. The public sequencing data were trimmed at Q25 with fastp and processed into clonotypes with MiXCR by TCRdb, which kept only in-frame beta chains. When rows share a CDR3 protein, they turn into one entry using the most common DNA and genes. The V and J calls come from TCRdb's annotation, not from the publication. The sample contains approximately 820,000 distinct CDR3 sequences, under 45% of them found a single time. The ten largest clones capture under 20% of the sample.

Systemically healthy Caucasian individuals from Russia, roughly 40 in total and aged about 6 to 100 years, were included as donors. Ten milliliters of peripheral blood were collected from each donor into EDTA-treated Vacutainer tubes. Ficoll-Paque density-gradient centrifugation was used to isolate PBMCs, with at least 7 million per sample. Trizol reagent was used to extract total RNA from PBMCs, with at least 6 micrograms per sample. For every donor, flow cytometry on a PBMC aliquot measured the percentage of naive CD45RAhigh/CD27high T cells. The sequencing sample was made of blood. This sequence originates from a man between 60 and 75 years old in good health. The chain is assembled from TRBV3-1 and TRBJ1-4; matching of 5 bases hints at TRBD1 as the D gene. The nucleotides read TGTGCCAGCAGCCGCGGGAGGACATCTAATGAAAAACTGTTTTTT. The encoded protein is CASSRGRTSNEKLFF.